At least ten counts were recorded for the clone carrying this T cell receptor (beta chain). This entry belongs to a study of T cells in Graves' hyperthyroidism and ophthalmopathy. The V gene lost 0 bases and the J gene lost 3 bases, with 9 bases spanning the gap. CDR1 and CDR2 from the germline V gene are DFQATT and SNEGSKA (reference sequence). The length of the CDR3 is 13 residues. Amplification of TCR beta CDR3 regions used RNA as the template. In the first-round RT-PCR of the TCR CDR3, the HTBI primer set was used. TCRdb fed the multiplex PCR reads into MiXCR, producing one record per CDR3 protein. The data contain 250,000 to 300,000 distinct CDR3 sequences, about 19% of them singletons.

The sequencing input was blood. V usage is TRBV20-1 and J usage is TRBJ2-7; D gene ambiguous. The clonotype comes from a man aged 45 to 65 with Graves' ophthalmopathy. The CDR3 loop is CSARETGIYEQYF. The CDR3 bases are TGCAGTGCTAGAGAGACGGGCATCTACGAGCAGTACTTC.